The 26 T cell receptor beta chains in this list originate from one sample, sequenced in a study of blood T cell repertoires in COVID-19. Sequencing used immunoSEQ multiplex PCR; TCRdb keeps in-frame clones, though not all of them. The sample records about 150,000 clones, 75% to 90% being singletons. What was sequenced was peripheral blood. The receptors originated from a man between 70 and 80 years old with acute or convalescent COVID-19.

The chain joins TRBV2 to TRBJ1-1; D may be TRBD1 (5 bases). Looked up from germline, CDR1 is SNHLY and CDR2 is FYNNEI. V lost 3 bases to trimming and J lost 10 bases, with 12 bases between them. The CDR3 loop spans 12 amino acids. Here the CDR3 DNA reads TGTGCCAGCAGTGAGGCGGGGGTTTTAGCTTTCTTT. This codes for CASSEAGVLAFF.

The chain combines TRBV28 with TRBJ1-1; TRBD1 matches at 8 bases. Germline V gene sequence: CDR1 MDHEN, CDR2 SYDVKM. Losses at the gene ends were 7 bases for V and 6 bases for J; bases not matched to a gene: 10. There are 14 residues in the CDR3. The CDR3 region has the DNA TGTGCCAGCATCAGTGCAGGGGGCGTCGCTGAAGCTTTCTTT. This sequence encodes CASISAGGVAEAFF. Supplemented by reference TRBV28 and TRBJ1-1, the full variable domain reads DVKVTQSSRYLVKRTGEKVFLECVQDMDHENMFWYRQDPGLGLRLIYFSYDVKMKEKGDIPEGYSVSREKKERFSLILESASTNQTSMYLCASISAGGVAEAFFGQGTRLTVV.

The CDR3 reads CASSPRGQGMNTEAFF. The CDR3 region has the DNA TGTGCCAGCAGCCCTAGAGGACAGGGTATGAACACTGAAGCTTTCTTT. The chain uses TRBV28 and TRBJ1-1, with 8 positions matching TRBD1. V lost 6 bases, J lost 0 bases, and 9 bases stayed unmatched. The CDR3 is 16 residues long. CDR1 is MDHEN and CDR2 is SYDVKM in the germline V gene.

The chain carries TRBV10-3 and TRBJ2-3; D is perhaps TRBD1 (6 bases). This CDR3 region has 16 residues. CDR1 is ENHRY and CDR2 is SYGVKD in the germline V gene. V lost 4 bases and J lost 0, with 14 bases in between. The CDR3 nucleotides read TGTGCCATCAGTGTGAAAGGACAGACTAGCACAGATACGCAGTATTTT. It encodes CAISVKGQTSTDTQYF.

This clone was detected only once. This chain connects TRBV6-6 to TRBJ2-6, with 11 positions matching TRBD2. V lost 5 bases to trimming and J lost 0 bases; unmatched junction nucleotides: 6. Germline values: CDR1 MNHNY, CDR2 SVGAGI (reference sequence). The CDR3 contains 18 residues. CDR3 in amino acids: CASSPGLAGTSGANVLTF. CDR3 nucleotide sequence: TGTGCCAGCAGTCCCGGACTAGCGGGCACCTCTGGGGCCAACGTCCTGACTTTC.

This chain links TRBV19 with TRBJ1-5; D gene unclear. CDR1 is LNHDA and CDR2 is SQIVND in the germline V gene (reference sequence). Trimming took off 10 bases at V and 0 bases at J, with 13 bases between the two ends. There are 14 residues in the CDR3. CDR3 sequence: CATAVRGSNQPQHF. The CDR3 DNA reads as TGTGCCACCGCCGTCCGGGGTAGCAATCAGCCCCAGCATTTT.

This clone was seen only once. The chain recombines TRBV6-6 with TRBJ1-1; TRBD1 matches at 7 bases. The CDR3 totals 13 residues. The V segment lost 2 bases and the J segment 7 bases; nucleotides outside the gene matches: 4. Germline V gene data show CDR1 as MNHNY and CDR2 as SVGAGI (reference sequence). CDR3 DNA: TGTGCCAGCAGTTACATTTCAGGGGGTGAAGCTTTCTTT. It specifies CASSYISGGEAFF.

The rearrangement uses TRBV7-3 and TRBJ2-7, with no clear D. This CDR3 is built from 14 residues. Germline V gene lookup returns CDR1 SGHTA and CDR2 FQGTGA. With 2 bases removed from V and 0 bases from J, the gap between germline ends came to 8 bases. The DNA of the CDR3 is TGTGCCAGCAGCTTAGGGCCGACCTCCTACGAGCAGTACTTC. Translation gives CASSLGPTSYEQYF.

This chain links TRBV6-6 with TRBJ1-5; perhaps TRBD1 as D (6 bases). The CDR3 runs to 13 residues. Per germline, CDR1 MNHNY and CDR2 SVGAGI (reference sequence). The germline V and J ends were trimmed by 10 bases and 5 bases, with 15 bases remaining between them. DNA of the CDR3: TGTGCCATCGAGGCGGGGGCGGATCAGCCCCAGCATTTT. Its translation: CAIEAGADQPQHF.

The chain joins TRBV24-1 to TRBJ2-1; 12 positions match TRBD2. Trimming took 12 bases from V and 8 from J; bases not matched to a gene: 7. The CDR3 sequence is 13 residues long. The germline CDR1 and CDR2 sequences are KGHDR and SFDVKD. CDR3 in DNA: TGTGCCCAGAGGACTAGCGGGACTCATGAGCAGTTCTTC. Its protein product is CAQRTSGTHEQFF.

This chain joins TRBV13 and TRBJ1-6; TRBD1 is a possible D gene (5 bases). The germline gives CDR1 PRHDT, CDR2 FYEKMQ (reference sequence). V gave up 5 bases and J gave up 5 bases, with 10 bases separating them. The CDR3 consists of 14 residues. The DNA of the CDR3 is TGTGCCAGCAGCGTACCCAGGGATAATTCACCCCTCCACTTT. This codes for CASSVPRDNSPLHF.

The chain couples TRBV30 to TRBJ1-2, with D possibly being TRBD1 (6 bases). This CDR3 region has 13 residues. V lost 4 bases, J lost 6 bases, and 15 bases lay in between. In germline, CDR1 is GTSNPN, CDR2 SVGIG (reference sequence). CDR3 loop: CAWNGGLSNGYTF. CDR3 nucleotides: TGTGCCTGGAACGGGGGGCTCTCGAATGGCTACACCTTC.

This chain uses TRBV3-1 (or the pseudogene TRBV3-2) with TRBJ2-3; possible D gene TRBD1, 5 bases. Germline CDR1 is LGHDT and CDR2 is YNNKEL (reference sequence). Trimming pared 4 bases from V and 1 base from J, leaving 9 bases between. The CDR3 consists of 14 residues. The CDR3 reads CASSPGHRTDTQYF. The CDR3 DNA follows: TGTGCCAGCAGCCCCGGACACCGCACAGATACGCAGTATTTT.

This rearrangement joins TRBV5-1 to TRBJ2-1; the D gene is possibly TRBD2 (7 bases). The length of the CDR3 is 14 residues. The germline gives CDR1 SGHRS, CDR2 YFSETQ. V lost 1 base and J 5 bases, leaving 10 bases between the germline ends. The CDR3 DNA is TGCGCCAGCAGCTTGTCGGGGGGCCACAATGAGCAGTTCTTC. Translation gives CASSLSGGHNEQFF.

This clone has just one count. The chain uses TRBV5-1 and TRBJ1-2; D is unclear. The germline V and J ends were trimmed by 0 bases and 1 base, with 13 bases remaining between them. Germline V gene data show CDR1 as SGHRS and CDR2 as YFSETQ. The CDR3 has 16 residues. This CDR3 reads CASSLGSGDGNYGYTF. As DNA, the CDR3 is TGCGCCAGCAGCTTGGGCAGCGGGGATGGTAACTATGGCTACACCTTC.

The chain joins TRBV10-3 to TRBJ1-4, with TRBD1 matching 8 bases. This CDR3 is 13 amino acids long. Germline assignment: CDR1 ENHRY and CDR2 SYGVKD. V gave up 6 bases and J gave up 7 bases; unmatched junction bases: 4. The DNA for the CDR3 is TGTGCCATCAGCGCAGGGGGCCGTGAAAAACTGTTTTTT. Protein: CAISAGGREKLFF.

The chain uses TRBV12-3 or TRBV12-4 and TRBJ1-1; no definite D call. The CDR3 runs 13 residues. Trimming shortened V by 7 bases and J by 3 bases, and 12 bases separated the two germline ends. In nucleotides, the CDR3 is TGTGCCAGCATACCAGACGGGGACACTGAAGCTTTCTTT. This codes for CASIPDGDTEAFF.

The rearrangement links TRBV7-3 to TRBJ2-2; maybe TRBD1 (5 bases). The CDR3 is 14 residues long. Trimming took 6 bases from V and 0 from J, leaving 8 bases between them. CDR1 SGHTA and CDR2 FQGTGA come from the germline V gene. As DNA, the CDR3 is TGTGCCAGCAGTAGACAGACGAACACCGGGGAGCTGTTTTTT. It yields the protein CASSRQTNTGELFF.

The V call is TRBV19, the J call TRBJ1-5; TRBD1 matches 10 bases. The CDR3 is made up of 18 amino acids. Germline V gene sequence: CDR1 LNHDA, CDR2 SQIVND (reference sequence). V gave up 3 bases and J gave up 0 bases; unmatched junction bases: 8. CDR3: CASSMELGTGVSNQPQHF. The CDR3, as DNA: TGTGCCAGTAGTATGGAATTGGGGACAGGGGTTAGCAATCAGCCCCAGCATTTT.

The chain uses TRBV3-1 (or the pseudogene TRBV3-2) and TRBJ1-2; no firm D call. Trimming left V 5 bases short and J 1 base short, with 11 bases between. The CDR3 spans 14 residues. Germline values: CDR1 LGHDT, CDR2 YNNKEL (reference sequence). CDR3 nucleotide sequence: TGTGCCAGCAGCGGAGATCCATATAACTATGGCTACACCTTC. This codes for CASSGDPYNYGYTF.

The chain recombines TRBV6-5 with TRBJ1-1; D is unresolved. Germline values: CDR1 MNHEY, CDR2 SVGAGI. Trimming pared 8 bases from V and 4 bases from J, leaving 20 bases between. This CDR3 has 15 amino acids. CDR3 coding DNA: TGTGCCAGCGTCTTGTCCGTGGGAGGGTTCACTGAAGCTTTCTTT. This codes for CASVLSVGGFTEAFF.

The sample holds one count of this clone. The chain is built from TRBV19 and TRBJ2-5; 9 bases are a match to TRBD1. This CDR3 spans 16 amino acids. The germline V gene encodes CDR1 LNHDA and CDR2 SQIVND (reference sequence). The trim removed 6 bases at V and 5 bases at J, leaving 13 bases unmatched. CDR3 sequence: CASSPPWGQGPETQYF. In DNA form, the CDR3 reads TGTGCCAGTAGCCCCCCCTGGGGACAGGGCCCGGAGACCCAGTACTTC.

The CDR3 loop reads CASSQSSGSYEQYF. CDR3 DNA: TGTGCCAGCTCACAGAGTAGCGGGAGCTACGAGCAGTACTTC. This rearrangement joins TRBV18 to TRBJ2-7, with 9 bases lining up with TRBD2. The CDR3 is made up of 14 amino acids. Germline assignment: CDR1 KGHSH and CDR2 LQKENI. Trimming took 4 bases from V and 3 from J; bases not matched to a gene: 4.

The gene calls are TRBV7-3 and TRBJ2-2, with 13 bases fitting TRBD2. The junction had 9 bases not matched to a gene; V was cut back by 5 bases and J by 0 bases. CDR1 and CDR2 (germline): SGHTA, FQGTGA. The CDR3 contains 19 residues. This CDR3 is CASSPLRTSGGANTGELFF. The CDR3 nucleotides are TGTGCCAGCAGCCCCCTACGGACTAGCGGGGGAGCGAACACCGGGGAGCTGTTTTTT.

CDR3 bases: TGTGCCAGCAGCCCTGGGACAAGCACTCAGGCTGAAGCTTTCTTT. Amino acid sequence: CASSPGTSTQAEAFF. The rearrangement links TRBV5-4 to TRBJ1-1; D perhaps matches TRBD1 (6 bases). CDR3 size: 15 residues. Germline V lookup: CDR1 SGHNT, CDR2 YYREEE (reference sequence). V was trimmed by 4 bases and J by 6 bases, leaving 19 bases between them.

V usage is TRBV6-5 and J usage is TRBJ2-2; a weak D match, TRBD2 (6 bases). CDR3 size: 15 residues. CDR1 is MNHEY, CDR2 SVGAGI, per germline. The V gene lost 7 bases and the J gene lost 7 bases, with 19 bases spanning the gap. The CDR3 DNA sequence: TGTGCCAGCATCCCCCGGAGGGGAGTAGTCGGGGAGCTGTTTTTT. Its protein product is CASIPRRGVVGELFF.